These 14 T cell receptor beta chains came from one sample sequenced in a study of blood T cell repertoires in COVID-19 (dated by TCRdb to about 2020). The library came from the immunoSEQ multiplex PCR assay. The immuneACCESS repertoire file appears here via TCRdb, limited to in-frame rearrangements. These files lack a portion of the clones; in checked studies, under half of the deficit traces to unresolved V genes, and the cause of the others is not known. The sample table lists under 300,000 clones, 89% of them with a count of one. Of the sample, under 2.5% falls within the top ten clones. The material sequenced was peripheral blood. Every receptor here comes from a middle-aged man with acute or convalescent COVID-19.

The J gene is TRBJ2-7, the V gene TRBV10-2; D not resolved. Germline loops: CDR1 WSHSY, CDR2 SAAADI. Trimming removed 4 bases from V and 2 bases from J, with 12 bases in between. CDR3 length: 14 amino acids. The CDR3 nucleotides are TGCGCCAGCAGTGTGGGCAGCCGTACCTACGAGCAGTACTTC. Translated, it gives CASSVGSRTYEQYF.

This chain uses TRBV12-5 with TRBJ1-2, with TRBD1 as a possible D gene (5 bases). Germline V gives CDR1 LGHNT, CDR2 FRNRAP. V was cut by 7 bases and J by 2 bases, with 17 bases left in between. This CDR3 has 15 amino acids. CDR3 loop: CASARPQGRNYGYTF. DNA of the CDR3: TGTGCTAGTGCCCGCCCTCAGGGTAGAAACTATGGCTACACCTTC. The full variable domain, its missing parts supplied by reference TRBV12-5 and TRBJ1-2, is DARVTQTPRHKVTEMGQEVTMRCQPILGHNTVFWYRQTMMQGLELLAYFRNRAPLDDSGMPKDRFSAEMPDATLATLKIQPSEPRDSAVYFCASARPQGRNYGYTFGSGTRLTVV.

This sequence joins TRBV7-9 and TRBJ1-1; no definite D call. Germline-derived CDR1 and CDR2 are SEHNR and FQNEAQ (reference sequence). The V end lost 9 bases, the J end lost 1 base, and 12 bases lay between the germline ends. The CDR3 is 13 residues long. CDR3 protein: CASNLEGNTEAFF. The DNA for the CDR3 is TGTGCCAGTAACCTAGAGGGGAACACTGAAGCTTTCTTT.

The chain recombines TRBV3-1 (or the pseudogene TRBV3-2) with TRBJ1-5; tentative D call: TRBD1 (6 bases). V shed 5 bases and J shed 5 bases, with 10 bases lying between them. The CDR3 covers 13 residues. Germline V gene sequence: CDR1 LGHDT, CDR2 YNNKEL (reference sequence). Written as DNA, the CDR3 is TGTGCCAGCAGCGGGGGGGGGCATCAGCCCCAGCATTTT. Residues: CASSGGGHQPQHF.

The rearrangement links TRBV27 to TRBJ2-1; TRBD2 is a possible D gene (6 bases). CDR3 size: 11 residues. The germline V and J ends were trimmed by 5 bases and 7 bases, with 6 bases remaining between them. The germline gives CDR1 MNHEY, CDR2 SMNVEV (reference sequence). As DNA, the CDR3 is TGTGCCAGCAGTGGGGGGAATGAGCAGTTCTTC. Its protein is CASSGGNEQFF.

The chain combines TRBV7-8 with TRBJ1-1; D perhaps matches TRBD1 (6 bases). Per germline, CDR1 SGHVS and CDR2 FQNEAQ. V was shortened by 5 bases and J by 3 bases, with 19 bases between the two germline ends. The CDR3 sequence is 16 residues long. Here the CDR3 DNA reads TGTGCCAGCAGCCCCAGGGGTTTTGGCAGCGACACTGAAGCTTTCTTT. This gives the protein CASSPRGFGSDTEAFF.

The chain is built from TRBV6-5 and TRBJ2-7; 8 bases fit TRBD1. CDR1 and CDR2 from the germline V gene are MNHEY and SVGAGI. The CDR3 contains 15 residues. The junction had 8 bases not matched to a gene; V was cut back by 7 bases and J by 0 bases. The CDR3 bases are TGTGCCAGCACCCCCCCGGACAGGGACTCCTACGAGCAGTACTTC. Translated: CASTPPDRDSYEQYF.

The genes are TRBV5-6 and TRBJ1-3; no definite D call. Germline V CDR1 and CDR2: SGHDT, YYEEEE. This CDR3 region has 13 residues. V was clipped by 2 bases and J by 1 base, with 4 bases between them. The CDR3 DNA sequence: TGTGCCAGCAGCTTACTATCTGGAAACACCATATATTTT. The encoded protein is CASSLLSGNTIYF.

In its sample, this clone was seen once. The chain carries TRBV23-1 and TRBJ1-1; the D gene is possibly TRBD1 (6 bases). TRBV23-1 is an ORF; its function is uncertain. Trimming took 7 bases from V and 1 from J, leaving 19 bases between them. The CDR3 runs to 16 residues. The CDR3 is CASTVGDKRQNTEAFF. CDR3 sequence (DNA): TGCGCCAGCACCGTAGGGGACAAACGCCAGAACACTGAAGCTTTCTTT.

The rearrangement uses TRBV29-1 and TRBJ1-5; unclear D gene. V was clipped by 3 bases and J by 7 bases, with 13 bases between them. This CDR3 has 13 amino acids. CDR1 and CDR2 (germline): SQVTM, ANQGSEA. The CDR3 coding sequence is TGCAGCGTTGAGGGCAGTCAAGGACAGCCCCAGCATTTT. As protein: CSVEGSQGQPQHF.

This clone has a single count. This rearrangement joins TRBV15 to TRBJ1-1; D gene uncertain. The V end was cut by 0 bases, the J end by 8 bases, with 7 bases between. Germline CDR1 is LNHNV and CDR2 is YYDKDF (reference sequence). The CDR3 contains 12 residues. CDR3 sequence (DNA): TGTGCCACCAGCAGAGATAAACGGGAAGCTTTCTTT. Amino acid sequence: CATSRDKREAFF.

This clone occurred once. This sequence joins TRBV2 and TRBJ2-1; the match to TRBD1 covers 8 bases. With 7 bases clipped from V and 5 bases from J, the junction kept 7 bases outside the gene matches. Germline-derived CDR1 and CDR2 are SNHLY and FYNNEI. The CDR3 loop spans 14 amino acids. CDR3 nucleotide sequence: TGTGCCAGCAAGATTGACAGGGGTAACAATGAGCAGTTCTTC. Translation: CASKIDRGNNEQFF.

This clone was detected once. The chain couples TRBV3-1 (or the pseudogene TRBV3-2) to TRBJ1-1, with D possibly TRBD1 on 5 matching bases. This CDR3 region has 15 residues. V lost 7 bases and J lost 4, with 19 bases in between. The germline V gene encodes CDR1 LGHDT and CDR2 YNNKEL (reference sequence). As DNA, the CDR3 is TGTGCCAGCAACCCGACCAACGGGGGGGGCACTGAAGCTTTCTTT. Translation gives CASNPTNGGGTEAFF.

V and J are TRBV9 and TRBJ2-1, with D possibly matching TRBD2 (6 bases). CDR1 is SGDLS and CDR2 is YYNGEE in the germline V gene. This CDR3 spans 15 amino acids. V lost 4 bases, J lost 1 base, and 12 bases lay in between. The CDR3 is CASSKRRESYNEQFF. For the CDR3, the DNA is TGTGCCAGCAGCAAGAGGAGGGAATCCTACAATGAGCAGTTCTTC. Drawing the rest from reference TRBV9 and TRBJ2-1, the complete variable domain is DSGVTQTPKHLITATGQRVTLRCSPRSGDLSVYWYQQSLDQGLQFLIQYYNGEERAKGNILERFSAQQFPDLHSELNLSSLELGDSALYFCASSKRRESYNEQFFGPGTRLTVL.